This T cell receptor (beta chain) was recovered during a study of T cells in narcolepsy. Germline V gene data show CDR1 as SGHKS and CDR2 as YYEKEE (reference sequence). V was shortened by 0 bases and J by 14 bases, with 12 bases between the two germline ends. CDR3 size: 13 residues. This table comes from immunoSEQ multiplex PCR, and its TCRdb copy is limited to in-frame clones, with some not included. The sample lists tens of thousands of clones; roughly 64% were seen once. What was sequenced was memory (CD45RA-) CD4+ T cells from blood. The source of this sequence is a human donor in good health. This chain uses TRBV5-5 with TRBJ1-6; D ambiguous. The CDR3 loop is CASSLVGLEALHF. In DNA, the CDR3 is TGTGCCAGCAGCTTGGTGGGGTTGGAGGCCCTCCACTTT.